This entry features one T cell receptor (beta chain) sequence. The antigen is unknown. The CDR3 runs to 15 residues. Germline CDR1 and CDR2: SGDLS and YYNGEE. With 4 bases clipped from V and 6 bases from J, the junction kept 9 bases outside the gene matches. This entry is derived from a study of identical twins. One entry per CDR3 protein, called by TCRdb with MiXCR from the 5' RACE reads. The profile covers some 1,700,000 distinct CDR3 sequences, with about 32% appearing a single time and approximately 0.29% taken by the ten largest. Study-level findings and limits: The authors drew conclusions from cross-sectional statistical analysis rather than following the same donors. Surplus twin overlap in beta out-of-frame sequences was less pronounced. Researchers reported excess low generation probability among twin-shared out-of-frame alpha sequences. It was out-of-frame TCR alpha sharing in monozygotic twins that models underestimated.

Sequencing was done on a sample of cord blood. This TCR was recovered from a newborn girl in good health. The V gene is TRBV9, the J gene TRBJ1-2, with 10 bases matching TRBD1. As DNA, the CDR3 is TGTGCCAGCAGCAACCGGGACAGGGGAATTAATGGCTACACCTTC. This gives the protein CASSNRDRGINGYTF.